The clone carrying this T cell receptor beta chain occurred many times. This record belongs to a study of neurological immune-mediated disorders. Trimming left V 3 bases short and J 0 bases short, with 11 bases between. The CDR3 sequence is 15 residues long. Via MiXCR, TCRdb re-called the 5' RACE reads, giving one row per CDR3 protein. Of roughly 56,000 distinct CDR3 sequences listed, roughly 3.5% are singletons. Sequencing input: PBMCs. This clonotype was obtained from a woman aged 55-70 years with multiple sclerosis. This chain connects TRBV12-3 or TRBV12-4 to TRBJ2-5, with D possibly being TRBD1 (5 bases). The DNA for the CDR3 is TGTGCCAGCAGTTTTCATCAGGGCTACCAAGAGACCCAGTACTTC. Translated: CASSFHQGYQETQYF.